The present entry profiles one T cell receptor (beta chain) with its context. These data come from a study of identifying expanded T cells in peripheral blood. Generated by immunoSEQ multiplex PCR, the TCRdb table keeps only in-frame clones and is missing some. The repertoire holds 85,000 to 90,000 clones, with roughly 86% as singletons. This CDR3 region has 17 residues. Germline CDR1 reads SEHNR; CDR2 reads FQNEAQ (reference sequence). Trimming stripped 1 base from V and 0 bases from J, with 13 bases between. This receptor was identified in a person aged 18 to 75 in good health. V gene TRBV7-9 combines with J gene TRBJ2-1, with TRBD2 as a possible D gene (5 bases). Sequences were obtained from blood. CDR3 sequence: CASSLVSSHSSYNEQFF. CDR3 nucleotide sequence: TGTGCCAGCAGCTTAGTATCTAGCCATAGCTCCTACAATGAGCAGTTCTTC.